The TCR beta chain under discussion was sequenced for a study of radiation and T cells in renal cell carcinoma. Study-level points and caveats: From baseline, blood top tumor clonotypes peaked at 2 weeks post-radiation. Pretreatment tumor biopsies were lacking, so baseline clonotypes are unknown.

Turning to this clone: Its antigen remains unidentified.

Time point defined: baseline pretreatment blood. Indicated treatment: 15 Gy SBRT to primary tumor, nephrectomy 4 weeks later. The tumor was a clear cell renal cell carcinoma. Clones were sequenced by immunoSEQ multiplex PCR, and TCRdb holds only the in-frame ones, with some missing. The sample carries 150,000 or so clones, around 90% recorded once. CDR1 and CDR2 (germline): LGHNA, YSLEER. The CDR3 contains 16 residues. V dropped 0 bases and J dropped 4 bases, with 16 bases sitting between them. The sequence was obtained from a woman in her 70s with renal cell carcinoma. This chain joins TRBV4-3 and TRBJ2-7; D may be TRBD1 (6 bases). The sequenced sample was blood, obtained from a patient whose treatment included radiotherapy and nephrectomy. This CDR3 reads CASSQDVGTSYYEQYF. CDR3 DNA sequence: TGCGCCAGCAGCCAAGATGTGGGGACAAGTTATTACGAGCAGTACTTC.